This is a list of T cell receptor beta chains from one sample in a study of cytomegalovirus exposure and HLA in healthy donors. Measured with immunoSEQ multiplex PCR; TCRdb has only the in-frame clones, and not every one. Here the sample table reports under 250,000 clones. Source material: PBMCs. The receptors derive from a girl aged 2 to 9 in good health and CMV-seropositive. The CDR3 runs from the conserved cysteine through the conserved F or W. D genes are given only for firm matches.

J	V	D	DNA	CDR3
TRBJ1-1	TRBV19	.	TGTGCCAGTAGTGTCACAGGGAACACTGAAGCTTTCTTT	CASSVTGNTEAFF
TRBJ1-1	TRBV27	.	TGTGCCAGCAGTTTAAGTACAGGCTCCCACAACACTGAAGCTTTCTTT	CASSLSTGSHNTEAFF
TRBJ1-1	TRBV7-9	TRBD1	TGTGCCAGCAGCCCGTTGGGACAGACAATGAACACTGAAGCTTTCTTT	CASSPLGQTMNTEAFF
TRBJ2-7	TRBV21-1	.	TGTGCCAGCAGCAAAGTCCACCGGGACAGGGACGACGAGCAGTACTTC	CASSKVHRDRDDEQYF
TRBJ2-1	TRBV7-9	TRBD2	TGTGCCAGCAGCTTAGTAGTTAGCGGGAGGGCGAATGAGCAGTTCTTC	CASSLVVSGRANEQFF
TRBJ1-4	TRBV18	TRBD1	TGTGCCAGCTCACCGGACAGGAATTATGATGAAAAACTGTTTTTT	CASSPDRNYDEKLFF
TRBJ2-3	TRBV19	TRBD1	TGTGCCAGTAGTATTAGACAGGGTCCCGGCGGGGATACGCAGTATTTT	CASSIRQGPGGDTQYF
TRBJ2-1	TRBV7-2	TRBD2	TGTGCCAGCAGCTTAGGCGGGAGTAAGAGCGATGAGCAGTTCTTC	CASSLGGSKSDEQFF
TRBJ2-5	TRBV28	TRBD1	TGTGCCAGCAGATCCGACAGGGGGCGCCGAGAGACCCAGTACTTC	CASRSDRGRRETQYF
TRBJ2-5	TRBV4-2	.	TGTGCCAGCAGCCAAGAGCGATGGGAGCGGGCCCAAGAGACCCAGTACTTC	CASSQERWERAQETQYF
TRBJ2-1	TRBV5-4	TRBD2	TGTGCCAGCAGTCTTGGACTAGCGGGAGGCGATGAGCAGTTCTTC	CASSLGLAGGDEQFF
TRBJ2-7	TRBV19	TRBD2	TGTGCCAGTAGTATCGCGGGAGTTTCCTACGAGCAGTACTTC	CASSIAGVSYEQYF
TRBJ1-1	TRBV28	.	TGTGCCAGCAGTTTCGGTCTAGGAGCTTTCTTT	CASSFGLGAFF
TRBJ1-6	TRBV7-9	TRBD1	TGTGCCAGCAGCGCTACAGGGGATAGGAGTAATTCACCCCTCCACTTT	CASSATGDRSNSPLHF
TRBJ2-6	TRBV19	.	TGTGCCAGTAAACTGGGGGCCTCTGGGGCCAACGTCCTGACTTTC	CASKLGASGANVLTF
TRBJ1-1	TRBV4-1	.	TGCGCCAGCAGCCTCGGGAGCCTCGAGAAAGCTTTCTTT	CASSLGSLEKAFF
TRBJ2-2	TRBV6-9	TRBD1	TGTGCCAGCACCGACAGGGGTAACTCCGGGGAGCTGTTTTTT	CASTDRGNSGELFF
TRBJ2-7	TRBV6-5	.	TGTGCCAGCAGTTACAGGCAGGTTCGTTCCTACGAGCAGTACTTC	CASSYRQVRSYEQYF
TRBJ1-4	TRBV6-5	.	TGTGCCAGCAGTCCAACTCTCCTCGAAGAACTGTTTTTT	CASSPTLLEELFF
TRBJ1-1	TRBV5-1	.	TGCGCCAGCAGCTTGGCGACAGGTTATTACACTGAAGCTTTCTTT	CASSLATGYYTEAFF
TRBJ1-3	TRBV7-6	.	TGTGCCAGCAGCGGACGGGACAACGGAAACACCATATATTTT	CASSGRDNGNTIYF
TRBJ2-2	TRBV7-9	TRBD2	TGTGCCAGCAGCTTCGCGATAGCGGGGAACACCGGGGAGCTGTTTTTT	CASSFAIAGNTGELFF
TRBJ2-4	TRBV29-1	.	TGCAGCGCCTCGGTGCGGGAAATTCAGTACTTC	CSASVREIQYF
TRBJ1-1	TRBV30	.	TGTGCCTGGAGTTTATCGGGTGAGACTGAAGCTTTCTTT	CAWSLSGETEAFF
TRBJ1-2	TRBV18	.	TGTGCCAGCTCACCACCTTCGCGACAAGACTTC	CASSPPSRQDF
TRBJ2-7	TRBV27	.	TGTGCCAGCAGTCCGACAGGACCTAACTCCTACGAGCAGTACTTC	CASSPTGPNSYEQYF
TRBJ2-1	TRBV7-6	.	TGTGCCAGCAGCTCCAGGAGAGGGTCCTACAATGAGCAGTTCTTC	CASSSRRGSYNEQFF
TRBJ1-1	TRBV5-1	.	TGCGCCAGCAGCTTGGGGCAGGCGAAAAACACTGAAGCTTTCTTT	CASSLGQAKNTEAFF
TRBJ1-1	TRBV10-1	.	TGCGCCAGCAGTGGGGGCTTGGAGACTGAAGCTTTCTTT	CASSGGLETEAFF
TRBJ1-1	TRBV6-6	TRBD1	TGTGCCAGCAGTTCGACGGACAGGGTAGGCACTGAAGCTTTCTTT	CASSSTDRVGTEAFF
TRBJ2-2	TRBV28	.	TGTGCCAGCAGTTACCCAGGGAAAGCCACCGGGGAGCTGTTTTTT	CASSYPGKATGELFF
TRBJ2-2	TRBV5-3	TRBD2	TGTGCCAGAAGCTTGAAGCGGGAGGGCCTTGTTCTGGACACCGGGGAGCTGTTTTTT	CARSLKREGLVLDTGELFF
TRBJ2-7	TRBV7-2	TRBD1	TGTGCCAGCAGCTTAGAGGGGGCCGGTTCCTACGAGCAGTACTTC	CASSLEGAGSYEQYF
TRBJ2-7	TRBV7-2	TRBD1	TGTGCCAGCAGCTCGACAGGGGCCCTCTACGAGCAGTACTTC	CASSSTGALYEQYF
TRBJ1-5	TRBV6-6	.	TGTGCCAGCACCTCAACTCGTACCAATCAGCCCCAGCATTTT	CASTSTRTNQPQHF
TRBJ2-1	TRBV5-1	TRBD1	TGCGCCAGCAGCCTACCGGGACAGGGATGGAATGAGCAGTTCTTC	CASSLPGQGWNEQFF
TRBJ2-7	TRBV29-1	.	TGCAGCGTTGAAGGGACGGAGGACTACGAGCAGTACTTC	CSVEGTEDYEQYF
TRBJ1-2	TRBV6-5	.	TGTGCCAGCAGCTTTAATAGAGGCTATGGCTACACCTTC	CASSFNRGYGYTF
TRBJ2-1	TRBV6-6	.	TGTGCCAGCAGTTACGGGCACAATGAGCAGTTCTTC	CASSYGHNEQFF
TRBJ1-1	TRBV6-5	.	TGTGCCAGCAGTTACGCAGGGCACACTGAAGCTTTCTTT	CASSYAGHTEAFF
TRBJ2-1	TRBV20-1	.	TGCAGTGCTAGAGCTAGTCTGGAGTTCTTC	CSARASLEFF